The rows below give T cell receptor beta chains drawn from one sample of a study of cytomegalovirus exposure and HLA in healthy donors. The data were produced by immunoSEQ multiplex PCR, yet TCRdb's version contains in-frame clones alone and is incomplete. The repertoire holds 120,000 or so clones, around 75% seen once, with more than 7% in the top ten. The specimen was PBMCs. The receptors stem from a woman between 50 and 59 years old in good health and CMV-seropositive. Each CDR3 is given with its conserved first and last residue. The D gene is left open where the match is weak. A clone size is listed for some rows: how often the clone was seen (once, few, many), or a class if it is expanded.

>.|TRBJ2-7|TRBV7-9|TRBD2
CASSSSGGAYEQYF
TGTGCCAGCAGCTCTAGCGGGGGGGCTTACGAGCAGTACTTC
>.|TRBJ1-3|TRBV2|.
CASKSGWRNTIYF
TGTGCCAGCAAGTCGGGGTGGCGAAACACCATATATTTT
>.|TRBJ1-1|TRBV7-9|TRBD1
CASSFGGQGNTEAFF
TGTGCCAGCAGCTTTGGGGGACAGGGGAACACTGAAGCTTTCTTT
>.|TRBJ1-2|TRBV7-2|TRBD1
CASSLSERQGAFGYTF
TGTGCCAGCAGCTTATCCGAACGGCAGGGGGCCTTTGGCTACACCTTC
>few|TRBJ2-5|TRBV2|.
CASSARGETQYF
TGTGCCAGCAGTGCCCGGGGGGAGACCCAGTACTTC
>.|TRBJ1-3|TRBV9|.
CASSPLSSGNTIYF
TGTGCCAGCAGCCCCCTGTCCTCTGGAAACACCATATATTTT
>.|TRBJ2-7|TRBV7-2|TRBD1
CASSVSGTGSYEQYF
TGTGCCAGCAGCGTGTCCGGGACAGGGTCCTACGAGCAGTACTTC
>.|TRBJ2-1|TRBV14|TRBD2
CASSQGGTIEQFF
TGTGCCAGCAGCCAAGGCGGGACTATAGAGCAGTTCTTC
>.|TRBJ1-1|TRBV19|TRBD1
CASSGDSPRVAFF
TGTGCCAGTAGTGGGGACAGCCCTCGAGTCGCTTTCTTT
>.|TRBJ1-2|TRBV4-3|TRBD1
CASSLATGVDYGYTF
TGCGCCAGCAGCCTTGCGACAGGGGTGGACTATGGCTACACCTTC
>.|TRBJ1-1|TRBV11-2|.
CASSPDGGEAFF
TGTGCCAGCAGCCCAGACGGGGGGGAAGCTTTCTTT
>once|TRBJ2-7|TRBV7-9|TRBD2
CASSRPGLAGGEQYF
TGTGCCAGCAGCAGACCGGGACTAGCGGGAGGCGAGCAGTACTTC
>.|TRBJ2-4|TRBV13|TRBD2
CASSFSGSTNIQYF
TGTGCCAGCAGCTTTAGCGGGAGTACCAACATTCAGTACTTC
>.|TRBJ2-3|TRBV29-1|.
CSVGGAVADTQYF
TGCAGCGTTGGTGGGGCCGTGGCAGATACGCAGTATTTT
>.|TRBJ2-7|TRBV30|.
CAWSLQGSYEQYF
TGTGCCTGGAGCTTGCAGGGATCCTACGAGCAGTACTTC
>.|TRBJ2-7|TRBV7-9|TRBD1
CASSLRDSSYEQYF
TGTGCCAGCAGCTTACGGGACAGCTCCTACGAGCAGTACTTC
>.|TRBJ2-3|TRBV9|TRBD2
CASSVGTSGRSTDTQYF
TGTGCCAGCAGCGTAGGGACTAGCGGGCGTAGCACAGATACGCAGTATTTT
>.|TRBJ1-2|TRBV5-1|TRBD1
CASRVQGVDGYTF
TGCGCCAGCAGGGTCCAGGGGGTGGATGGCTACACCTTC
>.|TRBJ2-1|TRBV13|.
CASSLAASFNEQFF
TGTGCCAGCAGCTTAGCTGCTAGCTTCAATGAGCAGTTCTTC
>.|TRBJ2-5|TRBV27|.
CASSLRSPRRASRAQYF
TGTGCCAGCAGTTTAAGGTCCCCCCGCAGGGCCTCTCGAGCCCAGTACTTC
>.|TRBJ2-1|TRBV7-3|TRBD2
CASALGTSGTNEQFF
TGTGCCAGCGCCCTCGGGACTAGCGGGACCAATGAGCAGTTCTTC